The text below deals with one TCR beta chain. Its antigen is unidentified. This sample was taken from a study of cytomegalovirus exposure and HLA in healthy donors. Points from the study as a whole: Previously analyzed data showed that most TCR beta V segments were productive at a frequency of about 87% or about 30%.

Researchers ran the PCR with 60 Vbeta and 13 Jbeta primers. The method was immunoSEQ multiplex PCR; TCRdb's version includes in-frame clones alone and lacks a portion of them. The profile shows around 190,000 clones, roughly 80% of them singletons. CDR3 length: 17 residues. The germline V gene encodes CDR1 LGHNA and CDR2 YNFKEQ. The ends were cut back, 0 bases at V and 2 bases at J, with 16 bases in the middle. What was sequenced was PBMCs. The gene calls are TRBV4-2 and TRBJ1-1; possibly TRBD1 for D (6 bases). The sequence was obtained from a woman in her late teens or twenties in good health and CMV-seronegative. CDR3 DNA: TGTGCCAGCAGCCAAGATCCTGGCCTGACAGGAAACACTGAAGCTTTCTTT. Residues: CASSQDPGLTGNTEAFF.